One T cell receptor (beta chain) is described in this entry. Its antigen is undetermined. The record originates from a study of T cell responses to AZD1222 COVID-19 vaccine. Study-level background: Second-dose groups at about 4 or about 12 weeks were pooled.

This CDR3 region has 13 residues. V was trimmed by 5 bases and J by 3 bases, leaving 10 bases between them. Looked up from germline, CDR1 is SGHKS and CDR2 is YYEKEE (reference sequence). The protocol was immunoSEQ multiplex PCR, while the TCRdb copy is restricted to in-frame clones and leaves out a portion. The sample lists some 130,000 clones, about nine tenths seen once, with around 7% in the top ten. Study results and limitations: The study identified only a handful of AZD1222 recipients as seropositive at baseline.

The clonotype originates from an adult in good health. The chain couples TRBV5-5 to TRBJ2-3, with D possibly being TRBD2 (6 bases). Specimen: peripheral blood, collected on day 0 of AZD1222 vaccination. CDR3 sequence (DNA): TGTGCCAGCAGGGCCGCGGGGACAGATACGCAGTATTTT. Translation gives CASRAAGTDTQYF.